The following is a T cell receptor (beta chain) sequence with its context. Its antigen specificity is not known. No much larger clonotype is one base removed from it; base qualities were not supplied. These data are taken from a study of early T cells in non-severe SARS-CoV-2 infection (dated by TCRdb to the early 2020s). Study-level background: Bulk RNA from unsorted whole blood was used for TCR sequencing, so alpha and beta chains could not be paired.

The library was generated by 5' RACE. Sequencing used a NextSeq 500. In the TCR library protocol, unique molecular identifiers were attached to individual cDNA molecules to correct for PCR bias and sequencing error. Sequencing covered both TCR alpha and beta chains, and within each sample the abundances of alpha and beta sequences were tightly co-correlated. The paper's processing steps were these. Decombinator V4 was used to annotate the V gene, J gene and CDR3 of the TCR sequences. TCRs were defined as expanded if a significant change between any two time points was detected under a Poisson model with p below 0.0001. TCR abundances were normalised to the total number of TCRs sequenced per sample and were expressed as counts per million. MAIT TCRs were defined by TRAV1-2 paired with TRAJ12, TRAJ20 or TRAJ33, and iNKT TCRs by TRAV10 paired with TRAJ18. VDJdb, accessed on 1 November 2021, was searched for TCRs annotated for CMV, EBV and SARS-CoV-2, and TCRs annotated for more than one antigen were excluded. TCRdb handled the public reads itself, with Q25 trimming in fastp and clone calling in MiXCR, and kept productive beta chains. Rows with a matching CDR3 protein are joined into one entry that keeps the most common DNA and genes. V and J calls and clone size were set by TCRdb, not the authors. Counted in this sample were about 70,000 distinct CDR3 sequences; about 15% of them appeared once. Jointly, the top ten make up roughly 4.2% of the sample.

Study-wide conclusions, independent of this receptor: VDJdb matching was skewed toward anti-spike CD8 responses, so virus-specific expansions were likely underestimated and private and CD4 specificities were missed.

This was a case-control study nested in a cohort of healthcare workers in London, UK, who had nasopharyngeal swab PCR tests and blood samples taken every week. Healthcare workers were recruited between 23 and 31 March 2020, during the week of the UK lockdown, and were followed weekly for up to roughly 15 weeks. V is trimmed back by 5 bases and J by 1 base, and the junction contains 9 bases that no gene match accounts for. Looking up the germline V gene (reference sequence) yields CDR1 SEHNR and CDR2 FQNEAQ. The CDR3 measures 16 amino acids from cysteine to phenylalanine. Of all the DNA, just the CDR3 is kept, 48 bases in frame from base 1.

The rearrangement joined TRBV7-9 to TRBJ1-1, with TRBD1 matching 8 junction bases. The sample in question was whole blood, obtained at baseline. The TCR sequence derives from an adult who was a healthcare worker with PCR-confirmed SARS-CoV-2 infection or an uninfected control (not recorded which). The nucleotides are TGTGCCAGCAGCCGGTACGGGGGACAGGAGAACACTGAAGCTTTCTTT. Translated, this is CASSRYGGQENTEAFF.